This T cell receptor (beta chain) was captured in a study of blood T cell repertoires in COVID-19. For the study at large: Samples of COVID-19 (acute and convalescent) were obtained from the United States, Italy and Spain. In each case, the material was cDNA or gDNA derived from T cells, B-cell-depleted T cells, or PBMCs.

Trimming left V 6 bases short and J 3 bases short, with 14 bases between. Germline V lookup: CDR1 MNHEY, CDR2 SMNVEV (reference sequence). The CDR3 covers 14 residues. Participants came from roughly 23 US areas, aged about 18 to 89 years. In the authors' methods: Counts of nucleated cells, estimated from reference gene primer amplification, were obtained. The assay was immunoSEQ multiplex PCR, and TCRdb's table has in-frame clones only and misses some. Clonal size and the V and J genes are those of that table, whereas D and trimming came from the DNA. In the table there are about 480,000 clones, roughly 87% of which are singletons.

This TCR was recovered from a young woman with acute COVID-19. The rearrangement joins TRBV27 to TRBJ1-1; TRBD1 might be the D (6 bases). The source material was PBMCs or T cells enriched from blood (not recorded which). In nucleotides, the CDR3 is TGTGCCAGCAGCTTGACGACAGGACACACTGAAGCTTTCTTT. This gives the protein CASSLTTGHTEAFF.